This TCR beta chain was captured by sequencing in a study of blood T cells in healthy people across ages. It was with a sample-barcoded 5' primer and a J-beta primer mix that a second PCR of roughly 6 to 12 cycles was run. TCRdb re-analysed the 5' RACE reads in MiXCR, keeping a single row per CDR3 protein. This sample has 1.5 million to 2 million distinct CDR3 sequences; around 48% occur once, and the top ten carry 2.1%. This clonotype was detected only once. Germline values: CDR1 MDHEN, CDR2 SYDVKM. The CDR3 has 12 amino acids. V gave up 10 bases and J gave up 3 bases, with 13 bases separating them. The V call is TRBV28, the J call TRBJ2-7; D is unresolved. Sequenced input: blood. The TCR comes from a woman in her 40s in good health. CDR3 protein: CATKRTSYEQYF. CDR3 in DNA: TGTGCCACCAAAAGGACGAGCTACGAGCAGTACTTC.